The present TCR beta chain was sequenced within a study of blood T cell repertoires in COVID-19. Study information: Sample material is recorded as cDNA or gDNA derived from T cells, B-cell-depleted T cells, or PBMCs.

The data were produced by immunoSEQ multiplex PCR, yet TCRdb's version contains in-frame clones alone and is incomplete. This table holds approximately 180,000 clones, 89% found once. The CDR3 contains 16 residues. From germline, CDR1 is MNHEY and CDR2 SVGAGI. V was pared by 2 bases and J by 3 bases, with 8 bases of the junction left unmatched. Clinical histories supplied by participants themselves formed the basis of cohort assignment. The receptor comes from a middle-aged woman with acute COVID-19. Sequencing input: PBMCs or T cells enriched from blood (not recorded which). The chain recombines TRBV6-5 with TRBJ1-1; 8 bases are a match to TRBD1. CDR3 in amino acids: CASSYESRGLDTEAFF. The CDR3 DNA sequence: TGTGCCAGCAGTTACGAATCCAGGGGGCTTGACACTGAAGCTTTCTTT.